The present T cell receptor beta chain was sequenced within a study of blood T cells in healthy people across ages. CDR3 length: 15 residues. V lost 3 bases and J lost 6; bases outside the gene matches: 4. The count of this clonotype is one. Primed by a sample-barcoded 5' primer and a J-beta primer mix, a second PCR proceeded for about 6 to 11 cycles. One entry per CDR3 protein results from TCRdb running MiXCR on the 5' RACE reads. Here the sample spans 850,000 or so distinct CDR3 sequences, 29% being singletons. The sample taken for sequencing was blood. The J gene is TRBJ2-2, the V gene TRBV12-3 or TRBV12-4, with 10 nucleotides matching TRBD1. This receptor was taken from a woman aged 80 or over in good health. The CDR3 sequence: CASSLGQGISGELFF. In nucleotides, the CDR3 is TGTGCCAGCAGTTTGGGACAGGGGATCTCCGGGGAGCTGTTTTTT.